The 27 T cell receptor beta chains below all came from one sample that was sequenced in a study of blood T cell repertoires in COVID-19. Libraries were prepared by immunoSEQ multiplex PCR; TCRdb keeps only in-frame clonotypes and omits some of them. The sample has roughly 250,000 clones, approximately 85% seen once; the top ten hold roughly 0.87%. The sequenced sample consisted of peripheral blood. These receptors all come from a human donor with COVID-19, enrolled during active disease. The donor label of this sample is uncertain.

In DNA form, the CDR3 reads TGTGCCAGCAGTTCCCAGGGTATTATGCCCGGAAACACCATATATTTT. Protein product: CASSSQGIMPGNTIYF. The rearrangement joins TRBV27 to TRBJ1-3, with D perhaps matching TRBD1 (5 bases). Germline CDR1 MNHEY, CDR2 SMNVEV (reference sequence). This CDR3 is 16 amino acids long. V gave up 4 bases and J gave up 4 bases, with 17 bases separating them.

In its sample, this clone was seen once. The chain joins TRBV4-3 to TRBJ2-1; TRBD1 might be the D (7 bases). Germline-derived CDR1 and CDR2 are LGHNA and YSLEER. This CDR3 has 15 amino acids. The V and J ends lost 6 bases and 7 bases respectively, with 19 bases between them. The CDR3 sequence is CASRQMVSGGNEQFF. The CDR3 DNA sequence: TGCGCCAGCAGACAAATGGTGTCAGGGGGGAATGAGCAGTTCTTC.

This chain uses TRBV7-3 with TRBJ1-1; maybe TRBD1 (5 bases). CDR3 length equals 13 residues. Germline loops: CDR1 SGHTA, CDR2 FQGTGA. V lost 5 bases and J 1 base, leaving 8 bases between the germline ends. The CDR3 spells CASSLDRNTEAFF. DNA of the CDR3: TGTGCCAGCAGCCTCGACAGGAACACTGAAGCTTTCTTT.

A few counts support this clone. The chain has TRBV30 and TRBJ1-2; a weak D match, TRBD1 (5 bases). Germline V CDR1 and CDR2: GTSNPN, SVGIG (reference sequence). V dropped 0 bases and J dropped 6 bases, with 14 bases sitting between them. The CDR3 covers 14 residues. The CDR3 here is CAWSVQGVVHGYTF. CDR3 in DNA: TGTGCCTGGAGTGTACAAGGGGTCGTCCATGGCTACACCTTC.

The J gene is TRBJ2-2, the V gene TRBV7-7, with 7 bases identical to TRBD2. CDR1 and CDR2 from the germline V gene are SSHAT and FNYEAQ (reference sequence). This CDR3 comprises 14 residues. CDR3 coding DNA: TGTGCTAGCGGAGGACTAGTTGAGGCCGGGGAGCTGTTTTTT. Translation: CASGGLVEAGELFF.

The chain recombines TRBV10-3 with TRBJ1-1, with TRBD1 matching 7 bases. Germline V gene sequence: CDR1 ENHRY, CDR2 SYGVKD. V was pared by 11 bases and J by 1 base, with 13 bases of the junction left unmatched. CDR3 size: 15 residues. The CDR3 region is CASRWAGGANTEAFF. In DNA form, the CDR3 reads TGTGCCTCCAGGTGGGCAGGGGGTGCGAACACTGAAGCTTTCTTT.

The chain recombines TRBV7-3 with TRBJ2-1, with 11 bases identical to TRBD2. With 5 bases clipped from V and 7 bases from J, the junction kept 7 bases outside the gene matches. The CDR3 is 15 amino acids. Germline V gene sequence: CDR1 SGHTA, CDR2 FQGTGA. CDR3 in amino acids: CASSQLAGVGNEQFF. CDR3 coding DNA: TGTGCCAGCAGCCAACTAGCGGGAGTGGGGAATGAGCAGTTCTTC.

The chain carries TRBV5-4 and TRBJ1-3; D unclear. Germline V gene sequence: CDR1 SGHNT, CDR2 YYREEE (reference sequence). Trimming pared 4 bases from V and 4 bases from J, leaving 6 bases between. This CDR3 region has 12 residues. The CDR3 sequence: CASSPTGNTIYF. In DNA, the CDR3 is TGTGCCAGCAGCCCGACAGGAAACACCATATATTTT.

This clone was counted only a few times. This chain links TRBV7-2 with TRBJ1-3; no definite D call. Germline V gene data show CDR1 as SGHTA and CDR2 as FQGNSA. CDR3 length equals 16 residues. Trimming pared 1 base from V and 2 bases from J, leaving 12 bases between. The CDR3 region is CASSLGSPSPGNTIYF. The CDR3 nucleotides are TGTGCCAGCAGCTTAGGGTCCCCGAGTCCTGGAAACACCATATATTTT.

This chain connects TRBV5-1 to TRBJ2-1, with 7 positions matching TRBD2. The CDR3 is 17 residues long. Unmatched junction bases numbered 18, after V lost 3 bases and J lost 9 bases. The germline V gene has CDR1 SGHRS and CDR2 YFSETQ. CDR3 amino acids: CASSWTGGAKGVGEQFF. The CDR3 DNA follows: TGCGCCAGCAGCTGGACGGGGGGTGCGAAGGGCGTTGGTGAGCAGTTCTTC.

The rearrangement uses TRBV2 and TRBJ2-3; D may be TRBD1 (6 bases). The CDR3 sequence is 14 residues long. Germline CDR1 SNHLY, CDR2 FYNNEI. The V gene lost 8 bases and the J gene lost 1 base, with 13 bases spanning the gap. CDR3 DNA: TGTGCCAGCGGCCGAACAGGGCGCACAGATACGCAGTATTTT. Translation: CASGRTGRTDTQYF.

The chain carries TRBV18 and TRBJ1-4, with D unresolved. The CDR3 spans 14 residues. Germline values: CDR1 KGHSH, CDR2 LQKENI. Trimming stripped 5 bases from V and 0 bases from J, with 7 bases between. CDR3 sequence reads: CASSNTATNEKLFF. In DNA, the CDR3 is TGTGCCAGCTCAAACACAGCAACTAATGAAAAACTGTTTTTT.

The V call is TRBV6-5, the J call TRBJ2-1; D remains unclear. The ends were cut back, 6 bases at V and 9 bases at J, with 15 bases in the middle. This CDR3 has 13 residues. The germline V gene encodes CDR1 MNHEY and CDR2 SVGAGI. For the CDR3, the DNA is TGTGCCAGCAGGACGGGTGGAGAGGCTGAGCAGTTCTTC. Its protein is CASRTGGEAEQFF.

The rearrangement uses TRBV7-3 and TRBJ1-1, with 11 bases fitting TRBD1. The CDR3 runs 15 residues. Unmatched junction bases numbered 4, after V lost 5 bases and J lost 2 bases. The germline V gene encodes CDR1 SGHTA and CDR2 FQGTGA. The CDR3 nucleotides are TGTGCCAGCAGCGTCGGGACAGGGGGAAACACTGAAGCTTTCTTT. This encodes CASSVGTGGNTEAFF. Full variable domain (rest looked up from reference TRBV7-3 and TRBJ1-1): GAGVSQTPSNKVTEKGKYVELRCDPISGHTALYWYRQSLGQGPEFLIYFQGTGAADDSGLPNDRFFAVRPEGSVSTLKIQRTERGDSAVYLCASSVGTGGNTEAFFGQGTRLTVV.

Written as DNA, the CDR3 is TGTGCCAGCAGTGACTCGGCTAGCAGCACAGATACGCAGTATTTT. This sequence encodes CASSDSASSTDTQYF. The chain joins TRBV6-4 to TRBJ2-3; tentatively, D is TRBD2 (5 bases). Trimming stripped 0 bases from V and 0 bases from J, with 7 bases between. The germline gives CDR1 MRHNA, CDR2 SNTAGT. CDR3 length equals 15 residues.

The chain combines TRBV11-2 with TRBJ1-6; no clear D gene. Germline CDR1 is SGHAT and CDR2 is FQNNGV. Trimming removed 5 bases at V and 0 bases at J, with 8 bases between. This CDR3 has 15 amino acids. In nucleotides, the CDR3 is TGTGCCAGCAGCCGACTTAGCTCCTATAATTCACCCCTCCACTTT. Amino acid sequence: CASSRLSSYNSPLHF.

The chain carries TRBV6-2 or TRBV6-3 and TRBJ2-5; TRBD1 matches at 8 bases. The germline V gene encodes CDR1 MNHEY and CDR2 SVGEGT. The CDR3 is made up of 16 amino acids. The J segment lost 5 bases and the V segment lost 4 bases, leaving 12 bases of the junction unmatched. The DNA for the CDR3 is TGTGCCAGCAGTTTCCCACGACAGGGGACCATGGAGACCCAGTACTTC. Its translation is CASSFPRQGTMETQYF.

V usage is TRBV7-2 and J usage is TRBJ2-7, with D possibly matching TRBD2 (6 bases). CDR3 length: 14 amino acids. The germline V and J ends were trimmed by 7 bases and 0 bases, with 13 bases remaining between them. The V gene's germline CDR1 is SGHTA and CDR2 FQGNSA. The CDR3 DNA is TGTGCCAGCACCGGTCCGGGGGTCTCCTACGAGCAGTACTTC. It translates to CASTGPGVSYEQYF.

This chain's CDR3 is CASQPPGQVGAYEQYF. The CDR3 nucleotides read TGCGCTTCCCAGCCCCCGGGACAGGTAGGAGCCTACGAGCAGTACTTC. V usage is TRBV5-1 and J usage is TRBJ2-7; 8 bases are a match to TRBD1. The CDR3 sequence is 16 residues long. From germline, CDR1 is SGHRS and CDR2 YFSETQ.

Note on this clone: A junction boundary mismatches the germline segment, possibly from a read error. The genes are TRBV7-7 and TRBJ2-5, with TRBD1 matching 10 bases. The CDR3 runs 15 residues. Germline lookup yields CDR1 SSHAT and CDR2 FNYEAQ (reference sequence). The CDR3 DNA reads as TGTGCTAGCAGTCTAGGGGGACAGGGGACAGAGACCCAGTACTTC. Encoded protein: CASSLGGQGTETQYF. Full variable domain (remainder filled in from reference TRBV7-7 and TRBJ2-5): GAGVSQSPRYKVTKRGQDVTLRCDPISSHATLYWYQQALGQGPEFLTYFNYEAQPDKSGLPSDRFSAERPEGSISTLTIQRTEQRDSAMYRCASSLGGQGTETQYFGPGTRLLVL.

V gene TRBV5-4 combines with J gene TRBJ1-6; D uncertain. The V and J ends lost 0 bases and 4 bases respectively, with 5 bases between them. Germline lookup yields CDR1 SGHNT and CDR2 YYREEE (reference sequence). The CDR3 sequence is 14 residues long. The CDR3: CASSLGGYNSPLHF. CDR3 nucleotide sequence: TGTGCCAGCAGCTTGGGCGGATATAATTCACCCCTCCACTTT.

This clone appeared a single time. The rearrangement joins TRBV9 to TRBJ2-1; D might be TRBD2 (6 bases). CDR1 and CDR2 from the germline V gene are SGDLS and YYNGEE. V was pared by 0 bases and J by 11 bases, with 12 bases between. The CDR3 is 13 amino acids. CDR3 amino acids: CASSVGGAVKQFF. The CDR3 DNA reads as TGTGCCAGCAGCGTAGGCGGGGCAGTCAAGCAGTTCTTC.

The rearrangement uses TRBV28 and TRBJ1-4, with TRBD1 matching over 8 bases. The length of the CDR3 is 19 residues. The junction had 15 bases not matched to a gene; V was cut back by 3 bases and J by 3 bases. Germline V gene lookup returns CDR1 MDHEN and CDR2 SYDVKM. CDR3 sequence reads: CASSFPRGRGQVPNEKLFF. The CDR3 nucleotides read TGTGCCAGCAGTTTTCCTCGGGGCAGGGGGCAAGTCCCTAATGAAAAACTGTTTTTT. The variable domain in full, with the rest retrieved from reference TRBV28 and TRBJ1-4, is DVKVTQSSRYLVKRTGEKVFLECVQDMDHENMFWYRQDPGLGLRLIYFSYDVKMKEKGDIPEGYSVSREKKERFSLILESASTNQTSMYLCASSFPRGRGQVPNEKLFFGSGTQLSVL.

CDR3: CASSEVAGAYEQYF. CDR3 DNA sequence: TGTGCCAGCAGTGAAGTAGCGGGAGCCTACGAGCAGTACTTC. The chain combines TRBV6-4 with TRBJ2-7, with 9 positions matching TRBD2. Per germline, CDR1 MRHNA and CDR2 SNTAGT. V shed 3 bases, J shed 2 bases, and the junction held 2 bases outside the gene matches. This CDR3 comprises 14 residues.

The gene calls are TRBV5-1 and TRBJ1-2; the D gene is possibly TRBD1 (5 bases). The germline gives CDR1 SGHRS, CDR2 YFSETQ. The CDR3 contains 15 residues. With 0 bases removed from V and 2 bases from J, the gap between germline ends came to 11 bases. The chain's CDR3 is CASSLGQIENYGYTF. The CDR3 nucleotides read TGCGCCAGCAGCTTGGGACAGATTGAAAACTATGGCTACACCTTC.

The rearrangement uses TRBV12-3 or TRBV12-4 and TRBJ1-2; 7 nucleotides align to TRBD1. V was clipped by 6 bases and J by 1 base; unmatched bases: 2. The CDR3 runs 13 residues. The CDR3 is CASSGDSNYGYTF. Here the CDR3 DNA reads TGTGCCAGCAGCGGGGACAGTAACTATGGCTACACCTTC.

The V and J genes are TRBV6-4 and TRBJ1-1, with D maybe TRBD1 (6 bases). The CDR3 consists of 15 residues. Germline values: CDR1 MRHNA, CDR2 SNTAGT. Trimming left V 0 bases short and J 1 base short, with 9 bases between. CDR3 sequence: CASSDSAGENTEAFF. The CDR3 DNA is TGTGCCAGCAGTGACTCAGCAGGGGAGAACACTGAAGCTTTCTTT.